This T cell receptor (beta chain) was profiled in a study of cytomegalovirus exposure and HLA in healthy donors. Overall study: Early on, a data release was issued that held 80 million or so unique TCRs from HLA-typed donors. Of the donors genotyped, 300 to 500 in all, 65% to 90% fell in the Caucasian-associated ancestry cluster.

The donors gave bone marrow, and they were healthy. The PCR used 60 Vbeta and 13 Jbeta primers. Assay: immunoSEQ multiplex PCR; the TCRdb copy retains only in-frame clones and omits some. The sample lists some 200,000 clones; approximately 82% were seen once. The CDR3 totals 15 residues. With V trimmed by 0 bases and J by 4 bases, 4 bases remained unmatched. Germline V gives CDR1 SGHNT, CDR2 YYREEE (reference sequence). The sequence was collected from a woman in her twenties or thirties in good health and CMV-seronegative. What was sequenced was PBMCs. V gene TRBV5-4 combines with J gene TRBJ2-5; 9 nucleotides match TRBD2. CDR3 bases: TGTGCCAGCAGCTTGGGAGCGGGAGGAGGAGAGACCCAGTACTTC. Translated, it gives CASSLGAGGGETQYF.